Listed here is a single T cell receptor (beta chain). V was clipped by 2 bases and J by 6 bases, with 16 bases between them. In germline, CDR1 is MGHRA, CDR2 YSYEKL. This CDR3 contains 15 residues. Individual cDNA molecules carried attached unique molecular identifiers. TCRdb independently ran MiXCR on the 5' RACE reads; one entry per CDR3 protein. The table records around 35,000 distinct CDR3 sequences, roughly 6% of them present only once. The sample comes from a study of early T cells in non-severe SARS-CoV-2 infection. The wider study: With bulk RNA from unsorted whole blood as input, sequencing yielded unpaired chains.

The source of this sequence is an adult who was a healthcare worker with PCR-confirmed SARS-CoV-2 infection or an uninfected control (not recorded which). Material: whole blood. The gene calls are TRBV4-1 and TRBJ1-2; D is unclear. The CDR3 protein is CASSQRTPREDGYTF. CDR3 DNA: TGCGCCAGCAGCCAACGAACCCCTCGGGAGGATGGCTACACCTTC.